This T cell receptor beta chain was recovered during a study of blood T cell repertoires in COVID-19. V shed 6 bases and J shed 2 bases, with 12 bases lying between them. The CDR3 covers 13 residues. CDR1 and CDR2 (germline): SQVTM, ANQGSEA. As handled by the study authors: Amplification of reference gene primers was used by the study to estimate nucleated cell counts. Here immunoSEQ multiplex PCR was the method, and the copy in TCRdb shows in-frame clones only, minus some. The V and J calls and clone size are taken from that table; D and trimming were inferred from the DNA. The sample has roughly 330,000 clones; roughly 86% are singletons. Residents of under 25 US areas, aged roughly 18 to 89 years, made up the participants. Membership in each cohort depended on participant-reported clinical history.

The source material was PBMCs or T cells enriched from blood (not recorded which). The sequence derives from a woman aged 25 to 39 who had recovered from COVID-19. The chain links TRBV29-1 to TRBJ2-3, with D possibly TRBD1 on 5 matching bases. For the CDR3, the DNA is TGCAGCGTGAGGACACTAATCACAGATACGCAGTATTTT. The encoded protein is CSVRTLITDTQYF.